A single sample gave rise to the 23 T cell receptor beta chains below, sequenced in a study of cytomegalovirus exposure and HLA in healthy donors. TCRdb's table, derived via immunoSEQ multiplex PCR, lists solely in-frame clones and lacks some. Here the sample spans about 58,000 clones, about nine tenths being singletons. Source material: PBMCs. The receptor set was obtained from a man younger than 35 in good health and CMV-seronegative.

The CDR3 loop is CASSQDRGDSYEQYF. The CDR3 DNA reads TGCGCCAGCAGCCAAGACAGGGGCGACTCCTACGAGCAGTACTTC. The chain uses TRBV4-3 and TRBJ2-7; a weak D match, TRBD1 (6 bases). Trimming cost V 0 bases and J 0 bases, with 9 bases left between them. The CDR3 totals 15 residues. Germline V gene data show CDR1 as LGHNA and CDR2 as YSLEER.

The V call is TRBV9, the J call TRBJ2-6; a possible D gene is TRBD1 (6 bases). Germline V CDR1 and CDR2: SGDLS, YYNGEE. The CDR3 is 16 amino acids. Trimming shortened V by 6 bases and J by 0 bases, and 13 bases separated the two germline ends. Here the CDR3 DNA reads TGTGCCAGCACCCTGGACAGCTACTCTGGGGCCAACGTCCTGACTTTC. This codes for CASTLDSYSGANVLTF.

The chain recombines TRBV29-1 with TRBJ1-1; D not resolved. Per the germline V gene, CDR1 is SQVTM and CDR2 is ANQGSEA. This CDR3 region has 12 residues. Trimming stripped 4 bases from V and 6 bases from J, with 12 bases between. CDR3 amino acids: CSVVEGSSEAFF. As DNA, the CDR3 is TGCAGCGTTGTTGAGGGTAGTTCTGAAGCTTTCTTT.

The chain joins TRBV4-2 to TRBJ2-7; D is possibly TRBD2 (6 bases). Trimming removed 5 bases from V and 0 bases from J, with 11 bases in between. This CDR3 has 14 amino acids. Germline V lookup: CDR1 LGHNA, CDR2 YNFKEQ. The CDR3, as DNA: TGTGCCAGCAGCACCCGGACTAACTCCTACGAGCAGTACTTC. This codes for CASSTRTNSYEQYF.

This clone was observed a few times. The chain links TRBV9 to TRBJ2-3, with 8 nucleotides matching TRBD2. CDR3 size: 17 residues. V shed 4 bases, J shed 5 bases, and the junction held 15 bases outside the gene matches. Germline CDR1 SGDLS, CDR2 YYNGEE. CDR3 DNA: TGTGCCAGCAGCCCGCCCCCAAGCGGGAGTTTAATAGATACGCAGTATTTT. It is translated as CASSPPPSGSLIDTQYF.

V gene TRBV5-6 combines with J gene TRBJ2-7, with D perhaps TRBD2 (5 bases). The CDR3 is 15 amino acids. V lost 2 bases and J 0 bases, leaving 12 bases between the germline ends. Germline-derived CDR1 and CDR2 are SGHDT and YYEEEE. The CDR3 DNA reads TGTGCCAGCAGCTTTCCGGACTCAAGCTCCTACGAGCAGTACTTC. Encoded protein: CASSFPDSSSYEQYF.

The rearrangement joins TRBV2 to TRBJ1-4; 9 positions match TRBD1. The CDR3 spans 14 residues. Trimming removed 6 bases from V and 7 bases from J; junction bases left unmatched: 6. CDR1 and CDR2 (germline): SNHLY, FYNNEI. The CDR3 coding sequence is TGTGCCAGCAGGCCGGGACAGGGAGGTGAAAAACTGTTTTTT. It translates to CASRPGQGGEKLFF. Using reference TRBV2 and TRBJ1-4 for the parts outside the CDR3, the full variable domain is EPEVTQTPSHQVTQMGQEVILRCVPISNHLYFYWYRQILGQKVEFLVSFYNNEISEKSEIFDDQFSVERPDGSNFTLKIRSTKLEDSAMYFCASRPGQGGEKLFFGSGTQLSVL.

Concerning this clone itself: Because the CDR3's place on the DNA is in doubt, the DNA is left out and the CDR3 is given as listed by TCRdb. This chain connects TRBV13 to TRBJ2-7; the table calls TRBD2, which could not be checked here. The length of the CDR3 is 16 amino acids, counting both ends. CDR1 PRHDT and CDR2 FYEKMQ come from the germline V gene (reference sequence). CDR3 sequence: CASSSRRAGRADEQYF.

This clone was counted a single time. CDR3 loop: CASSLGRGRFNEQFF. The CDR3 nucleotides read TGTGCCAGCAGCTTGGGGCGGGGGAGGTTCAATGAGCAGTTCTTC. This chain joins TRBV5-6 and TRBJ2-1; TRBD2 matches at 7 bases. This CDR3 contains 15 residues. Germline V lookup: CDR1 SGHDT, CDR2 YYEEEE. V lost 0 bases, J lost 6 bases, and 6 bases stayed unmatched.

This chain joins TRBV4-1 and TRBJ2-4; D is uncertain. Germline V CDR1 and CDR2: MGHRA, YSYEKL. V was trimmed by 1 base and J by 0 bases, leaving 7 bases between them. The CDR3 consists of 15 residues. CDR3 bases: TGCGCCAGCAGCCAAGTGGCTAGAGCCAAAAACATTCAGTACTTC. It encodes CASSQVARAKNIQYF.

The chain joins TRBV28 to TRBJ1-4; D unresolved. The CDR3 is 18 residues long. The germline gives CDR1 MDHEN, CDR2 SYDVKM. The V end was cut by 4 bases, the J end by 3 bases, with 21 bases between. The CDR3 loop is CASSSYSGTDRSNEKLFF. CDR3 bases: TGTGCCAGCAGTTCCTACTCCGGAACAGATAGATCTAATGAAAAACTGTTTTTT.

This rearrangement joins TRBV6-5 to TRBJ1-2; D perhaps matches TRBD1 (6 bases). In germline, CDR1 is MNHEY, CDR2 SVGAGI. Trimming removed 6 bases at V and 4 bases at J, with 12 bases between. The CDR3 is 13 residues long. The DNA of the CDR3 is TGTGCCAGCAGGACAGGTGTTAGCTATGGCTACACCTTC. Translated, it gives CASRTGVSYGYTF.

The rearrangement joins TRBV6-5 to TRBJ2-7; TRBD2 agrees at 11 bases. Germline trimming cut 0 bases from V and 4 bases from J; bases unmatched to any gene: 2. Germline CDR1 and CDR2: MNHEY and SVGAGI. This CDR3 comprises 15 residues. This CDR3 reads CASSYSLAGGYEQYF. CDR3 nucleotides: TGTGCCAGCAGTTACTCGTTAGCGGGAGGGTACGAGCAGTACTTC.

The chain carries TRBV27 and TRBJ2-3; a possible D gene is TRBD2 (5 bases). The V gene lost 6 bases and the J gene lost 4 bases, with 14 bases spanning the gap. The CDR3 extends over 14 amino acids. Per the germline V gene, CDR1 is MNHEY and CDR2 is SMNVEV (reference sequence). CDR3 coding DNA: TGTGCCAGCAGGCCCCTTGGGAGTCCAGATACGCAGTATTTT. Protein product: CASRPLGSPDTQYF.

CDR3 in amino acids: CASSAQGVVKLFF. CDR3 in DNA: TGTGCCAGCAGTGCCCAGGGGGTCGTAAAACTGTTTTTT. The chain recombines TRBV28 with TRBJ1-4, with 7 bases identical to TRBD1. Germline trimming cut 5 bases from V and 10 bases from J; bases unmatched to any gene: 7. Germline CDR1 reads MDHEN; CDR2 reads SYDVKM. There are 13 residues in the CDR3.

The CDR3: CASSSTPRQGSNEKLFF. Written as DNA, the CDR3 is TGTGCCAGCAGTTCAACCCCGAGACAGGGATCTAATGAAAAACTGTTTTTT. The chain employs TRBV28 and TRBJ1-4; 7 bases are a match to TRBD1. The J segment lost 3 bases and the V segment lost 4 bases, leaving 11 bases of the junction unmatched. CDR3 length: 17 residues. Germline V lookup: CDR1 MDHEN, CDR2 SYDVKM.

The chain is built from TRBV13 and TRBJ2-1, with TRBD2 matching over 14 bases. The CDR3 runs to 16 residues. The ends lost 3 bases at V and 4 bases at J; junction bases unmatched: 2. Per the germline V gene, CDR1 is PRHDT and CDR2 is FYEKMQ (reference sequence). CDR3 bases: TGTGCCAGCAGCTTTTGGACTAGCGGGAGGTACAATGAGCAGTTCTTC. It yields the protein CASSFWTSGRYNEQFF. Supplemented by reference TRBV13 and TRBJ2-1, the full variable domain reads AAGVIQSPRHLIKEKRETATLKCYPIPRHDTVYWYQQGPGQDPQFLISFYEKMQSDKGSIPDRFSAQQFSDYHSELNMSSLELGDSALYFCASSFWTSGRYNEQFFGPGTRLTVL.

The chain has TRBV6-6 and TRBJ1-2, with no clear D. The CDR3 totals 12 residues. The V end lost 6 bases, the J end lost 5 bases, and 10 bases lay between the germline ends. Germline values: CDR1 MNHNY, CDR2 SVGAGI (reference sequence). CDR3 nucleotides: TGTGCCAGCAGGGGCCGTGGATATGGCTACACCTTC. Translating gives CASRGRGYGYTF.

V usage is TRBV19 and J usage is TRBJ1-5; D may be TRBD1 (6 bases). V was clipped by 3 bases and J by 0 bases, with 9 bases between them. The germline gives CDR1 LNHDA, CDR2 SQIVND (reference sequence). This CDR3 region has 15 residues. The CDR3 here is CASSIGQYSNQPQHF. In nucleotides, the CDR3 is TGTGCCAGTAGTATTGGACAGTATAGCAATCAGCCCCAGCATTTT.

The chain recombines TRBV10-3 with TRBJ2-1, with 9 bases identical to TRBD2. V lost 5 bases, J lost 8 bases, and 7 bases stayed unmatched. The CDR3 is 14 residues long. Germline-derived CDR1 and CDR2 are ENHRY and SYGVKD. DNA of the CDR3: TGTGCCATCAGTAGCGGGAGGATCGGTTATGAGCAGTTCTTC. This encodes CAISSGRIGYEQFF.

The chain recombines TRBV15 with TRBJ1-5; D might be TRBD1 (6 bases). Germline V gives CDR1 LNHNV, CDR2 YYDKDF (reference sequence). The ends were cut back, 0 bases at V and 5 bases at J, with 20 bases in the middle. The CDR3 loop spans 18 amino acids. CDR3 DNA: TGTGCCACCAGCAGAGATTTGGCAGGGGCTAAGGGTTATCAGCCCCAGCATTTT. It yields the protein CATSRDLAGAKGYQPQHF.

The chain couples TRBV7-9 to TRBJ1-1; TRBD1 matches 9 bases. V was pared by 2 bases and J by 1 base, with 5 bases of the junction left unmatched. Germline V gene sequence: CDR1 SEHNR, CDR2 FQNEAQ (reference sequence). This CDR3 contains 16 residues. The DNA of the CDR3 is TGTGCCAGCAGCTTAACAGGGGGCCTCCAGAACACTGAAGCTTTCTTT. Translating gives CASSLTGGLQNTEAFF.

This clone came up once. The chain joins TRBV20-1 to TRBJ2-7; 7 bases align to TRBD1. The CDR3 length is 11 residues. Germline V gene sequence: CDR1 DFQATT, CDR2 SNEGSKA (reference sequence). Here the CDR3 DNA reads TGCAAGGGACAGAGTTCCTACGAGCAGTACTTC. Translated, it gives CKGQSSYEQYF.